The entry that follows covers one T cell receptor (beta chain) sequence. The CDR3 runs to 15 residues. The germline gives CDR1 KGHSH, CDR2 LQKENI. V dropped 2 bases and J dropped 5 bases, with 12 bases sitting between them. These data are taken from a study of cytomegalovirus exposure and HLA in healthy donors. The primer mix had 60 Vbeta and 13 Jbeta primers. Here immunoSEQ multiplex PCR was the method, and the copy in TCRdb shows in-frame clones only, minus some. This sample has roughly 180,000 clones; about four fifths occur once, and the top ten carry 1.5% to 1.7%. The sample consisted of PBMCs. This receptor was obtained from a girl aged 10-17 years in good health and CMV-seropositive. This chain joins TRBV18 and TRBJ1-4, with D uncertain. CDR3 protein: CASSPTGSSNEKLFF. CDR3 sequence (DNA): TGTGCCAGCTCACCAACCGGGAGCAGCAATGAAAAACTGTTTTTT.